The present entry profiles one TCR beta chain with its context. Its cognate antigen has yet to be identified. No per-base quality is available; no much larger clone lies one base away. To sequence the TCRbeta CDR3 region, genomic DNA was isolated from the sorted cells. TCRbeta CDR3 regions were sequenced using the immunoSEQ Assay. Here the immuneACCESS table is served through TCRdb, limited to in-frame sequences with V and J called. Missing clones are a known gap in these copies; in checked studies unresolved V genes cover under half, and the rest lacks a known reason. For this sample the table gives roughly 50,000 clones, of which 65% to 80% were detected only once. The top ten hold approximately 6% of the sample. This specimen belongs to a study of OX40 agonist ivuxolimab in advanced cancers. Study-level background: Ivuxolimab was an agonistic, fully human IgG2 monoclonal antibody directed against OX40 (CD134), a costimulatory receptor. Intravenous ivuxolimab was administered to patients every 2 weeks at six dose levels: 0.01, 0.1, 0.3, 1.5, 3 and 10 mg/kg. Among the roughly 50 dose-escalation patients, approximately 20 had hepatocellular carcinoma, 15 or so melanoma, 9 renal cell carcinoma and 9 head and neck cancer. The dose-escalation cohort was about 86% male with a mean age of around 62 years, ranging from roughly 23 to 85. Patients were allowed to have had prior anti-PD-1, anti-PD-L1 or anti-CTLA-4 therapy, and roughly 40% of the dose-escalation patients had been treated with checkpoint inhibitors. Partial responses occurred in three dose-escalation patients: two with cutaneous melanoma and one with hepatocellular carcinoma. The point of sequencing TCRbeta in the periphery was to test whether ivuxolimab changed TCR sequence diversity and drove clonal T-cell expansion. The paper covers the monotherapy dose-escalation part of the phase I ivuxolimab trial, which included N = 52 patients.

The investigation overall reported the following: Low levels of normalized T-cell clonal expansion were also seen in some patients who did not respond. Antigen specificity was not determined for the clonally expanded peripheral T cells. In partial responders in the 0.1-3.0 mg/kg groups, normalized peripheral clonal expansion was found to be among the lowest, especially among CD8+ T cells. At doses from 0.1 to 3.0 mg/kg, clonal expansion was seen in both CD4+ and CD8+ blood T cells between baseline and week 6. After ivuxolimab, more expanded clones were found on average in CD8+ T cells than in CD4+ T cells.

Patients with autoimmune disease history or receiving systemic immunosuppression were excluded from the trial. In every dose cohort, peripheral blood was drawn for TCR sequencing at baseline, cycle 4 day 1, and cycle 7 day 1. Samples came from an open-label, multicenter, first-in-human phase I dose-escalation trial of ivuxolimab. The trial enrolled adults with locally advanced or metastatic head and neck squamous cell, hepatocellular, melanoma or renal cell carcinoma. CD4+ and CD8+ T cells were sorted separately from peripheral blood before TCR sequencing. Taken from the germline V gene, the CDR1 and CDR2 loops are SGHTA and FQGTGA. From its cysteine to its phenylalanine, the CDR3 spans 16 amino acids. The entry retains the CDR3 DNA only, 48 bases that are in frame from base 1. A distance of 16 bases separates the germline ends of V and J, which lose 5 bases and 2 bases respectively.

The sample in question was CD4+ or CD8+ T cells sorted from blood, obtained in a trial of the OX40 agonist ivuxolimab. This sequence uses TRBV7-3 and TRBJ2-1; possibly the D gene is TRBD1, per 6 matching bases. This clonotype was sampled from an adult with an advanced solid tumor such as melanoma, head and neck, liver or kidney cancer. The CDR3 region reads CASSPRGSTTYNEQFF. The sequenced DNA is TGTGCCAGCAGCCCAAGGGGGTCTACTACCTACAATGAGCAGTTCTTC.